The rows below give T cell receptor beta chains drawn from one sample of a study of blood T cell repertoires in COVID-19. TCRdb keeps only in-frame clones here, not all; method: immunoSEQ multiplex PCR. This sample has roughly 150,000 clones, with just over 90% found just once. Sample: peripheral blood. The receptors stem from a man aged 18 to 29 with COVID-19, enrolled during active disease. CDR3s include the opening cysteine and the closing phenylalanine or tryptophan. The D gene is left open where the match is weak. Some rows mark clone size as missing; the rest say once, few, many or name a class of expanded clone.

j_gene: TRBJ1-5
abundance: .
d_gene: TRBD1
v_gene: TRBV7-2
CDR3nt: TGTGCCAGCAGCGGGATAGGGGGCTGGAGCAATCAGCCCCAGCATTTT
CDR3aa: CASSGIGGWSNQPQHF

j_gene: TRBJ1-5
abundance: .
d_gene: .
v_gene: TRBV27
CDR3nt: TGTGCCAGCAGTTCCTATGGCGGTTTAGTCAATCAGCCCCAGCATTTT
CDR3aa: CASSSYGGLVNQPQHF

j_gene: TRBJ2-5
abundance: .
d_gene: .
v_gene: TRBV11-3
CDR3nt: TGTGCCAGCAGCCCGAGAGGCCTGTACCAAGAGACCCAGTACTTC
CDR3aa: CASSPRGLYQETQYF

j_gene: TRBJ2-7
abundance: once
d_gene: .
v_gene: TRBV2
CDR3nt: TGTGCCACGGGAAGGTCCTCCTACGAGCAGTACTTC
CDR3aa: CATGRSSYEQYF

j_gene: TRBJ1-1
abundance: .
d_gene: TRBD1
v_gene: TRBV19
CDR3nt: TGTGCCAGTAGGCTACAGGGGTGGTTTTACACTGAAGCTTTCTTT
CDR3aa: CASRLQGWFYTEAFF

j_gene: TRBJ1-1
abundance: once
d_gene: .
v_gene: TRBV27
CDR3nt: TGTGCCAGCAGTTTATATAAGAACACTGAAGCTTTCTTT
CDR3aa: CASSLYKNTEAFF

j_gene: TRBJ2-7
abundance: .
d_gene: TRBD2
v_gene: TRBV4-2
CDR3nt: TGTGCCAGCAGCCAAGAACTAGCGTGGGAGCAGTACTTC
CDR3aa: CASSQELAWEQYF

j_gene: TRBJ2-1
abundance: .
d_gene: TRBD2
v_gene: TRBV6-4
CDR3nt: TGTGCCAGCAGTGAACGTCCCGGGACTAGCGGGAAGGATTACCGCCTCGAGCAGTTCTTC
CDR3aa: CASSERPGTSGKDYRLEQFF

j_gene: TRBJ1-6
abundance: .
d_gene: .
v_gene: TRBV19
CDR3nt: TGTGCCAGTAGTTCAGAGGACATGAGTTCACCCCTCCACTTT
CDR3aa: CASSSEDMSSPLHF

j_gene: TRBJ2-7
abundance: .
d_gene: .
v_gene: TRBV7-2
CDR3nt: TGTGCCAGCACCCCCGTGGCGGGGCGGGAGCAGTACTTC
CDR3aa: CASTPVAGREQYF

j_gene: TRBJ2-3
abundance: .
d_gene: .
v_gene: TRBV10-2
CDR3nt: TGCGCCAGCAGGGCAGGTCGAACAGATACGCAGTATTTT
CDR3aa: CASRAGRTDTQYF

j_gene: TRBJ1-5
abundance: .
d_gene: .
v_gene: TRBV15
CDR3nt: TGTGCCACCAGCAGAGATCCAGGTCAGCCCCAGCATTTT
CDR3aa: CATSRDPGQPQHF

j_gene: TRBJ2-2
abundance: .
d_gene: TRBD2
v_gene: TRBV28
CDR3nt: TGTGCCAGCATGGGAGGGGCCGTGAACACCGGGGAGCTGTTTTTT
CDR3aa: CASMGGAVNTGELFF

j_gene: TRBJ1-4
abundance: .
d_gene: .
v_gene: TRBV5-6
CDR3nt: TGTGCCAGCAGCTTGGGAGGTGCGGAAAAACTGTTTTTT
CDR3aa: CASSLGGAEKLFF

j_gene: TRBJ2-3
abundance: .
d_gene: TRBD2
v_gene: TRBV7-2
CDR3nt: TGTGCCAGCAGCTTAGTGCTAGCGGCCACAGATACGCAGTATTTT
CDR3aa: CASSLVLAATDTQYF

j_gene: TRBJ2-2
abundance: .
d_gene: TRBD2
v_gene: TRBV28
CDR3nt: TGTGCCAGCAGTTTAAGGCTAGCGGGTACCGGGGAGCTGTTTTTT
CDR3aa: CASSLRLAGTGELFF

j_gene: TRBJ2-2
abundance: .
d_gene: TRBD2
v_gene: TRBV7-6
CDR3nt: TGTGCCAGCAGCTTAGCGGTGTCTAGCGGGAACGCCGGGGAGCTGTTTTTT
CDR3aa: CASSLAVSSGNAGELFF

j_gene: TRBJ2-1
abundance: .
d_gene: .
v_gene: TRBV4-1
CDR3nt: TGCGCCAGCACCTCCGAGGTTGGGAGTAGGTACAATGAGCAGTTCTTC
CDR3aa: CASTSEVGSRYNEQFF

j_gene: TRBJ2-7
abundance: .
d_gene: TRBD1
v_gene: TRBV10-3
CDR3nt: TGTGCCATCAGTGAGTCGGGACAGGGGGCCTACGAGCAGTACTTC
CDR3aa: CAISESGQGAYEQYF

j_gene: TRBJ2-2
abundance: .
d_gene: TRBD2
v_gene: TRBV14
CDR3nt: TGTGCCAGCAGCCAAGATATGTCTAGCGGGCCCCGAGGCACCGGGGAGCTGTTTTTT
CDR3aa: CASSQDMSSGPRGTGELFF

j_gene: TRBJ2-3
abundance: once
d_gene: .
v_gene: TRBV29-1
CDR3nt: TGCAGCGTTGTCGGGGGGCAGGGCACAGATACGCAGTATTTT
CDR3aa: CSVVGGQGTDTQYF

j_gene: TRBJ1-2
abundance: .
d_gene: .
v_gene: TRBV25-1
CDR3nt: TGTGCCAGCAGTGAATGGAGGACAGAGAGTTACTATGGCTACACCTTC
CDR3aa: CASSEWRTESYYGYTF

j_gene: TRBJ1-3
abundance: .
d_gene: TRBD1
v_gene: TRBV2
CDR3nt: TGTGCCAGCAGAGGGACAGGAGACTCTGGAAACACCATATATTTT
CDR3aa: CASRGTGDSGNTIYF

j_gene: TRBJ1-1
abundance: once
d_gene: .
v_gene: TRBV4-2
CDR3nt: TGTGCCAGCAGCCAAGGCCTGGGGCAAAACACTGAAGCTTTCTTT
CDR3aa: CASSQGLGQNTEAFF

j_gene: TRBJ2-3
abundance: once
d_gene: .
v_gene: TRBV5-8
CDR3nt: TGTGCCAGCAGCTTGGCTGGAGCCCCTAGCACAGATACGCAGTATTTT
CDR3aa: CASSLAGAPSTDTQYF

j_gene: TRBJ2-5
abundance: .
d_gene: TRBD2
v_gene: TRBV10-1
CDR3nt: TGCGCCAGCAGTGAGTCGACGACTAGCGGGACAACAGAGACCCAGTACTTC
CDR3aa: CASSESTTSGTTETQYF

j_gene: TRBJ2-3
abundance: .
d_gene: .
v_gene: TRBV10-3
CDR3nt: TGTGCCATCAGTGAGTACCTAGAAGGTATACCAGATACGCAGTATTTT
CDR3aa: CAISEYLEGIPDTQYF

j_gene: TRBJ2-7
abundance: .
d_gene: TRBD2
v_gene: TRBV29-1
CDR3nt: TGCAGCGTTACTAGCGGGAGGGCTGGCGAGCAGTACTTC
CDR3aa: CSVTSGRAGEQYF

j_gene: TRBJ2-7
abundance: few
d_gene: .
v_gene: TRBV3-1/TRBV3-2
CDR3nt: TGTGCCAGCAGCCAAGACTCGGGATACGAGCAGTACTTC
CDR3aa: CASSQDSGYEQYF

j_gene: TRBJ2-3
abundance: .
d_gene: .
v_gene: TRBV5-5
CDR3nt: TGTGCCAGCAGCTTCCTGACTCCGGTGGGAGATACGCAGTATTTT
CDR3aa: CASSFLTPVGDTQYF

j_gene: TRBJ2-1
abundance: .
d_gene: .
v_gene: TRBV21-1
CDR3nt: TGTGCCAGCAGCGCACCTAGCGGGAGGGCCAACAATGAGCAGTTCTTC
CDR3aa: CASSAPSGRANNEQFF

j_gene: TRBJ1-5
abundance: .
d_gene: TRBD1
v_gene: TRBV7-2
CDR3nt: TGTGCCAGCAGCTTACGTTGGGGACAGGGGGATCAGCCCCAGCATTTT
CDR3aa: CASSLRWGQGDQPQHF

j_gene: TRBJ1-1
abundance: once
d_gene: .
v_gene: TRBV7-2
CDR3nt: TGTGCCAGCAGCTTGCGGTGGAGGGATGAAGCTTTCTTT
CDR3aa: CASSLRWRDEAFF

j_gene: TRBJ2-2
abundance: .
d_gene: .
v_gene: TRBV19
CDR3nt: TGTGCCAGTAGCCCAATGTCTATCGGGAGACGGACCGGGGAGCTGTTTTTT
CDR3aa: CASSPMSIGRRTGELFF

j_gene: TRBJ2-7
abundance: .
d_gene: TRBD2
v_gene: TRBV10-3
CDR3nt: TGTGCCATCAGTGGACTAGCGGGAGTGGTCCACGAGCAGTACTTC
CDR3aa: CAISGLAGVVHEQYF

j_gene: TRBJ1-2
abundance: .
d_gene: .
v_gene: TRBV9
CDR3nt: TGTGCCAGCAGTAACACCCAGGGCTATAGGAGCTACACCTTC
CDR3aa: CASSNTQGYRSYTF

j_gene: TRBJ2-5
abundance: .
d_gene: TRBD1
v_gene: TRBV19
CDR3nt: TGTGCCAGTAGTAATGTACAGGGGCAACAAGAGACCCAGTACTTC
CDR3aa: CASSNVQGQQETQYF

j_gene: TRBJ2-1
abundance: .
d_gene: .
v_gene: TRBV20-1
CDR3nt: TGCAGTGCTAGTATAGCCTCCGTGGATGAGCAGTTCTTC
CDR3aa: CSASIASVDEQFF

j_gene: TRBJ1-5
abundance: .
d_gene: .
v_gene: TRBV7-2
CDR3nt: TGTGCCAGCAGCTTCGCGGGGAACCAGCCCCAGCATTTT
CDR3aa: CASSFAGNQPQHF

j_gene: TRBJ1-2
abundance: few
d_gene: .
v_gene: TRBV28
CDR3nt: TGTGCCAGCCACAGGGTTCTCGGGTACTATGGCTACACCTTC
CDR3aa: CASHRVLGYYGYTF

j_gene: TRBJ2-1
abundance: .
d_gene: .
v_gene: TRBV11-3
CDR3nt: TGTGCCAGCAGCAAAGGCTGGGCAGGGTTCTCCAATGAGCAGTTCTTC
CDR3aa: CASSKGWAGFSNEQFF

j_gene: TRBJ1-4
abundance: .
d_gene: .
v_gene: TRBV3-1/TRBV3-2
CDR3nt: TGTGCCAGCAGCCCTGCTGGGGGCGCCGGGTCAACTATTGAAAAACTGTTTTTT
CDR3aa: CASSPAGGAGSTIEKLFF

j_gene: TRBJ2-2
abundance: .
d_gene: .
v_gene: TRBV12-3/TRBV12-4
CDR3nt: TGTGCCAGCACCCTTACCGGGGAGCTGTTTTTT
CDR3aa: CASTLTGELFF

j_gene: TRBJ2-2
abundance: .
d_gene: TRBD2
v_gene: TRBV20-1
CDR3nt: TGCAGTGCTAGTGGGGGGAGGGGAAACACCGGGGAGCTGTTTTTT
CDR3aa: CSASGGRGNTGELFF

j_gene: TRBJ2-1
abundance: .
d_gene: TRBD2
v_gene: TRBV19
CDR3nt: TGTGCCACCGAGGGACTAGCGGGAGTAAGGAATGAGCAGTTCTTC
CDR3aa: CATEGLAGVRNEQFF

j_gene: TRBJ1-5
abundance: .
d_gene: .
v_gene: TRBV19
CDR3nt: TGTGCCAGTAGTATAGATAGTCGGGGGGGGCTTAGCAATCAGCCCCAGCATTTT
CDR3aa: CASSIDSRGGLSNQPQHF

j_gene: TRBJ2-7
abundance: .
d_gene: .
v_gene: TRBV19
CDR3nt: TGTGCCAGTAGTAACACATCCTACGAGCAGTACTTC
CDR3aa: CASSNTSYEQYF

j_gene: TRBJ1-5
abundance: .
d_gene: TRBD1
v_gene: TRBV2
CDR3nt: TGTGCCAGCAGTGGAGACAGGGCCCTATTAGCCCAGCATTTT
CDR3aa: CASSGDRALLAQHF

j_gene: TRBJ2-7
abundance: .
d_gene: TRBD2
v_gene: TRBV3-1/TRBV3-2
CDR3nt: TGTGCCAGCAGCCTGACGGGACTAGCTACCTACGAGCAGTACTTC
CDR3aa: CASSLTGLATYEQYF

j_gene: TRBJ2-1
abundance: .
d_gene: .
v_gene: TRBV7-2
CDR3nt: TGTGCCAGCAGCTTAGAGTCAGGGGACGGGATCAATGAGCAGTTCTTC
CDR3aa: CASSLESGDGINEQFF

j_gene: TRBJ2-7
abundance: .
d_gene: .
v_gene: TRBV5-6
CDR3nt: TGTGCCAGCAGCTTGGTCGGCGGACTCTCCTACGAGCAGTACTTC
CDR3aa: CASSLVGGLSYEQYF

j_gene: TRBJ1-2
abundance: few
d_gene: .
v_gene: TRBV25-1
CDR3nt: TGTGCCAGCAGTGAAGGGAGGGCTAACTATGGCTACACCTTC
CDR3aa: CASSEGRANYGYTF

j_gene: TRBJ2-1
abundance: .
d_gene: TRBD1
v_gene: TRBV27
CDR3nt: TGTGCCAGCTCTTTTTCCCCAGGGGGCAATGAGCAGTTCTTC
CDR3aa: CASSFSPGGNEQFF

j_gene: TRBJ2-2
abundance: .
d_gene: .
v_gene: TRBV2
CDR3nt: TGTGCCAGCCGCACGGCGAACACCGGGGAGCTGTTTTTT
CDR3aa: CASRTANTGELFF

j_gene: TRBJ1-2
abundance: .
d_gene: TRBD1
v_gene: TRBV4-3
CDR3nt: TGCGCCAGCAGCCAAGAAGACAGGGAAAGCTATGGCTACACCTTC
CDR3aa: CASSQEDRESYGYTF

j_gene: TRBJ2-3
abundance: .
d_gene: TRBD2
v_gene: TRBV10-3
CDR3nt: TGTGCCATCAGCGGGGGGAGGCCAGATACGCAGTATTTT
CDR3aa: CAISGGRPDTQYF

j_gene: TRBJ2-1
abundance: .
d_gene: TRBD1
v_gene: TRBV4-3
CDR3nt: TGCGCCAGCAGCCCGTCCAGGGGGTCCCCGATACTATACAATGAGCAGTTCTTC
CDR3aa: CASSPSRGSPILYNEQFF

j_gene: TRBJ1-5
abundance: .
d_gene: .
v_gene: TRBV28
CDR3nt: TGTGCCAGCAGCCGCTCGTCTGGGCAGGGAAATCAGCCCCAGCATTTT
CDR3aa: CASSRSSGQGNQPQHF

j_gene: TRBJ2-7
abundance: .
d_gene: TRBD1
v_gene: TRBV5-1
CDR3nt: TGCGCCAGCAGCATCCCCGGGACAGGACCTTCGAGGGAGCAGTACTTC
CDR3aa: CASSIPGTGPSREQYF